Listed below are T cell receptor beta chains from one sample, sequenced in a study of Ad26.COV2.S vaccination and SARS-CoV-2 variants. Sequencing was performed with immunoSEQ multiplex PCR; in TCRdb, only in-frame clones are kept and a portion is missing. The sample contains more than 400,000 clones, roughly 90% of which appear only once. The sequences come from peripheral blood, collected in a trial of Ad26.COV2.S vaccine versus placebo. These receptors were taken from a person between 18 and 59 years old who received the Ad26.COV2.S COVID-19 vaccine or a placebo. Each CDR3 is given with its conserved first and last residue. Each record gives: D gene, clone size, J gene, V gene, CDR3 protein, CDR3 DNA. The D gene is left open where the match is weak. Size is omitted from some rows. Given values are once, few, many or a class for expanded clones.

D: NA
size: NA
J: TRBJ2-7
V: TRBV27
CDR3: CASSPESRDTSYEQYF
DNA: TGTGCCAGCAGTCCTGAGAGCCGGGACACTTCCTACGAGCAGTACTTC

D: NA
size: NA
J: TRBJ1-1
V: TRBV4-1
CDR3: CASSQDPYAGYTEAFF
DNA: TGCGCCAGCAGCCAAGATCCTTACGCAGGGTACACTGAAGCTTTCTTT

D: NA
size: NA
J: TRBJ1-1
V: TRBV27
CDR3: CASQRYFDTEAFF
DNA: TGTGCCAGCCAGAGGTATTTCGACACTGAAGCTTTCTTT

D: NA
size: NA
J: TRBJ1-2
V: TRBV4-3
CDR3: CASAAVRGYGYTF
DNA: TGCGCCAGCGCTGCAGTGCGGGGCTATGGCTACACCTTC

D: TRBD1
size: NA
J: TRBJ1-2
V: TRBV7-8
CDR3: CASSPKTTGRGYTF
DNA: TGTGCCAGCAGCCCTAAAACGACAGGGCGAGGCTACACCTTC

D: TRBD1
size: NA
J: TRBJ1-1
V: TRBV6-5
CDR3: CASSRREGANSEAFF
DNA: TGTGCCAGCAGTCGCCGCGAGGGGGCGAACTCTGAAGCTTTCTTT

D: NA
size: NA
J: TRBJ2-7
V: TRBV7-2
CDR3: CASSHGTKPYEQYF
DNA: TGTGCCAGCAGCCACGGGACAAAACCCTACGAGCAGTACTTC

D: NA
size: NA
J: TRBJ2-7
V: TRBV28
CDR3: CASSLFRGSYEQYF
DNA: TGTGCCAGCAGTTTATTCAGGGGATCCTACGAGCAGTACTTC

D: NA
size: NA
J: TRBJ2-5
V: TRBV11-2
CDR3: CASSTPNERQETQYF
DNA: TGTGCCAGCAGCACCCCGAACGAGAGGCAAGAGACCCAGTACTTC

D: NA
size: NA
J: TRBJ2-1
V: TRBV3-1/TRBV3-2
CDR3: CASNFRGLEQFF
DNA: TGTGCCAGCAATTTCCGGGGCTTGGAGCAGTTCTTC

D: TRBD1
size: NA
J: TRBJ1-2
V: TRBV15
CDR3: CATSRDRGLGGYTF
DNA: TGTGCCACCAGCAGGGACAGGGGATTGGGTGGCTACACCTTC

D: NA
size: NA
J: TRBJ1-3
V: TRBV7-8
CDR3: CASSKGGSGNTIYF
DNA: TGTGCCAGCAGCAAGGGAGGCTCTGGAAACACCATATATTTT

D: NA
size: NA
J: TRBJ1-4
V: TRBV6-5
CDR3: CASRDWGNEKLFF
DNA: TGTGCCAGCAGAGACTGGGGGAATGAAAAACTGTTTTTT

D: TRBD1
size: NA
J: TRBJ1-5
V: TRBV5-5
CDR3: CASSLGQGAQPQHF
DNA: TGTGCCAGCAGCTTGGGACAGGGAGCCCAGCCCCAGCATTTT

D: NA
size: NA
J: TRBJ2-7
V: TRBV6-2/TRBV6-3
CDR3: CASSSTGTTYEQYF
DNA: TGTGCCAGCAGTTCCACCGGGACAACCTACGAGCAGTACTTC

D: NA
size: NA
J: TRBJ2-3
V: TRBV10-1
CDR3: CASSDGSGGTEWNTQYF
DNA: TGCGCCAGCAGTGACGGGTCGGGGGGCACCGAGTGGAATACGCAGTATTTT

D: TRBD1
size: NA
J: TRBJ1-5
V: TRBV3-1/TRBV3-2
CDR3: CASSQQTGTGNQPQHF
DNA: TGTGCCAGCAGCCAACAGACTGGGACAGGGAATCAGCCCCAGCATTTT

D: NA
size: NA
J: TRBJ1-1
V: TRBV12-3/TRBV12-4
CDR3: CASSFFSNTEAFF
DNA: TGTGCCAGCAGTTTTTTCTCGAACACTGAAGCTTTCTTT

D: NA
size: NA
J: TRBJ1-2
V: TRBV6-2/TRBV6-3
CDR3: CASSYSRTVFNYGYTF
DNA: TGTGCCAGCAGTTACTCGAGGACAGTGTTTAACTATGGCTACACCTTC

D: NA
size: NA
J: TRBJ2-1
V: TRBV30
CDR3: CAWGAGQSYNEQFF
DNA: TGTGCCTGGGGGGCGGGACAGAGTTACAATGAGCAGTTCTTC

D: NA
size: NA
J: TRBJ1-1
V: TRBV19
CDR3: CASSIWNGEEAFF
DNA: TGTGCCAGTAGTATATGGAACGGTGAAGAAGCTTTCTTT

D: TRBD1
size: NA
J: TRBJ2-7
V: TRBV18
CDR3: CASSYRDRGYEQYF
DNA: TGTGCCAGCTCCTACCGGGACAGGGGCTACGAGCAGTACTTC

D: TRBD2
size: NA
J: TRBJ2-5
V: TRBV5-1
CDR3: CASSSQLLAGGPRETQYF
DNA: TGCGCCAGCAGCTCCCAATTACTAGCGGGGGGGCCTCGGGAGACCCAGTACTTC

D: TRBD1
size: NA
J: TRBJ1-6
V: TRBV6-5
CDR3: CASRPDRVNSPLHF
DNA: TGTGCCAGCAGGCCCGACAGGGTTAATTCACCCCTCCACTTT

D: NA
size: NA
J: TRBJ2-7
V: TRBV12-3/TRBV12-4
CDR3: CASSLTGTYEQYF
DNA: TGTGCCAGCAGCCTGACAGGGACTTACGAGCAGTACTTC

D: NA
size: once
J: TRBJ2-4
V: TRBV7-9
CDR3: CASSLDQGGNIQYF
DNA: TGTGCCAGCAGCTTAGATCAGGGCGGAAACATTCAGTACTTC

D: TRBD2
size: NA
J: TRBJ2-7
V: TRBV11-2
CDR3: CASSPSLAGALYEQYF
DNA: TGTGCCAGCAGCCCTTCTCTAGCGGGGGCCCTCTACGAGCAGTACTTC

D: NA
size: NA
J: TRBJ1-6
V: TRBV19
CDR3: CASSSPGENSPLHF
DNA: TGTGCCAGTAGTTCCCCCGGCGAGAATTCACCCCTCCACTTT

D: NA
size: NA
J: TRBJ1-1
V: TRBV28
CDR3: CASRTAGEAFF
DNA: TGTGCCAGCAGGACGGCCGGTGAAGCTTTCTTT

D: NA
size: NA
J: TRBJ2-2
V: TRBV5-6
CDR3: CASSATGSTGELFF
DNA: TGTGCCAGCAGCGCAACAGGTTCCACCGGGGAGCTGTTTTTT

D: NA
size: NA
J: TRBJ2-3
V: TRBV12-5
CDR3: CASGLRGDTQYF
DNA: TGTGCTAGCGGTTTGCGGGGAGATACGCAGTATTTT

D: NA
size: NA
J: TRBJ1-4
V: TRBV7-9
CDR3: CASSFSGNEKLFF
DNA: TGTGCCAGCAGCTTCAGCGGGAATGAAAAACTGTTTTTT

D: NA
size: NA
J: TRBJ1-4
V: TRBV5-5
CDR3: CASSLSLSGGGEKLFF
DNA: TGTGCCAGCAGCTTATCACTATCAGGCGGAGGGGAAAAACTGTTTTTT

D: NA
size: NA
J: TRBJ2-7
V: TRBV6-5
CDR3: CASSYSIFQSYEQYF
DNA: TGTGCCAGCAGTTACTCGATTTTTCAGTCCTACGAGCAGTACTTC

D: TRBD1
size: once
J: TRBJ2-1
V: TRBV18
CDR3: CASSQGQKYNEQFF
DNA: TGTGCCAGCTCACAGGGACAGAAATACAATGAGCAGTTCTTC

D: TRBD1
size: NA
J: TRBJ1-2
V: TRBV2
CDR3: CASSGGQVTNYGYTF
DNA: TGTGCCAGCAGTGGGGGACAGGTGACTAACTATGGCTACACCTTC

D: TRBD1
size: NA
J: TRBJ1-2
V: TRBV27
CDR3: CASSPTGQVNYGYTF
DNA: TGTGCCAGCAGTCCCACTGGACAGGTTAACTATGGCTACACCTTC